The 21 T cell receptor beta chains reported below all come from one sample, sequenced in a study of PD-1 blockade in classical Hodgkin lymphoma. Every patient experienced relapse after autologous stem cell transplantation, and brentuximab vedotin exposure varied. Measured with immunoSEQ multiplex PCR; TCRdb has only the in-frame clones, and not every one. Of 21,000 or so clones listed, around four fifths are singletons. Sequencing used peripheral blood mononuclear cells (PBMCs), obtained before the second cycle of nivolumab. All receptors derive from a human donor with classical Hodgkin lymphoma.

The table lists this clone with a few counts. Written as DNA, the CDR3 is TGCGCCAGCCGGGACGGTATTTTGAATACGCAGTATTTT. Translated: CASRDGILNTQYF. The gene calls are TRBV5-1 and TRBJ2-3, with D perhaps TRBD1 or TRBD2 (5 bases each). CDR1 is SGHRS and CDR2 is YFSETQ in the germline V gene. V gave up 7 bases and J gave up 7 bases, with 16 bases separating them. There are 13 residues in the CDR3.

Worth noting for this clone: Within the sample, other DNA sequences also encode this same CDR3. The genes are TRBV5-6 and TRBJ1-1; no definite D call. Trimming cost V 4 bases and J 0 bases, with 16 bases left between them. Germline V gene sequence: CDR1 SGHDT, CDR2 YYEEEE. The CDR3 contains 16 residues. CDR3 in amino acids: CASSLEVGGVNTEAFF. The CDR3 coding sequence is TGTGCCAGCAGCCTGGAGGTTGGAGGAGTGAACACTGAAGCTTTCTTT. Combining the CDR3 with reference TRBV5-6 and TRBJ1-1 gives the whole variable domain DAGVTQSPTHLIKTRGQQVTLRCSPKSGHDTVSWYQQALGQGPQFIFQYYEEEERQRGNFPDRFSGHQFPNYSSELNVNALLLGDSALYLCASSLEVGGVNTEAFFGQGTRLTVV.

This clone appeared once. This chain uses TRBV18 with TRBJ2-7, with a possible D match to TRBD2 (6 bases). Looked up from germline, CDR1 is KGHSH and CDR2 is LQKENI. Trimming took 4 bases from V and 5 from J, leaving 12 bases between them. This CDR3 has 13 residues. CDR3 bases: TGTGCCAGCTCACTCCAACGGGGGAACGAGCAGTACTTC. The encoded protein is CASSLQRGNEQYF.

The chain combines TRBV11-2 with TRBJ2-5, with a tentative D call TRBD2 (7 bases). Germline assignment: CDR1 SGHAT and CDR2 FQNNGV. V was trimmed by 5 bases and J by 5 bases, leaving 18 bases between them. This CDR3 comprises 15 residues. DNA of the CDR3: TGTGCCAGCAGCCCCACTGGGGGGGCGGAGGAGACCCAGTACTTC. Protein sequence: CASSPTGGAEETQYF.

The V and J genes are TRBV11-2 and TRBJ2-7; the match to TRBD2 covers 11 bases. Trimming took 5 bases from V and 3 from J; bases not matched to a gene: 3. The CDR3 length is 14 residues. Germline V gene lookup returns CDR1 SGHAT and CDR2 FQNNGV. The CDR3 nucleotides read TGTGCCAGCAGCCTCGGGACTAGCGGCTACGAGCAGTACTTC. This codes for CASSLGTSGYEQYF. Variable domain in full (rest from reference TRBV11-2 and TRBJ2-7): EAGVAQSPRYKIIEKRQSVAFWCNPISGHATLYWYQQILGQGPKLLIQFQNNGVVDDSQLPKDRFSAERLKGVDSTLKIQPAKLEDSAVYLCASSLGTSGYEQYFGPGTRLTVT.

This sequence joins TRBV30 and TRBJ1-5, with a weak D call TRBD1 (6 bases). The CDR3 spans 16 residues. Per germline, CDR1 GTSNPN and CDR2 SVGIG (reference sequence). V lost 3 bases and J lost 0, with 15 bases in between. CDR3 region: CAWSRGGGDSNQPQHF. In nucleotides, the CDR3 is TGTGCCTGGAGCCGCGGAGGGGGTGATAGCAATCAGCCCCAGCATTTT.

This clone was detected only once. This rearrangement joins TRBV9 to TRBJ2-7, with D perhaps TRBD2 (6 bases). The germline V gene has CDR1 SGDLS and CDR2 YYNGEE. The ends were cut back, 0 bases at V and 0 bases at J, with 10 bases in the middle. The CDR3 covers 15 residues. The chain's CDR3 is CASSVGGGNSYEQYF. As DNA, the CDR3 is TGTGCCAGCAGCGTAGGAGGAGGGAACTCCTACGAGCAGTACTTC. The variable domain in full, completed from reference TRBV9 and TRBJ2-7, reads DSGVTQTPKHLITATGQRVTLRCSPRSGDLSVYWYQQSLDQGLQFLIQYYNGEERAKGNILERFSAQQFPDLHSELNLSSLELGDSALYFCASSVGGGNSYEQYFGPGTRLTVT.

The rearrangement uses TRBV19 and TRBJ1-1; D is undetermined. CDR3 length equals 16 residues. V lost 5 bases to trimming and J lost 0 bases, with 16 bases between them. Germline CDR1 LNHDA, CDR2 SQIVND (reference sequence). CDR3 bases: TGTGCCAGTAGTCCCTCGAACAGCCTCATGAACACTGAAGCTTTCTTT. Its translation is CASSPSNSLMNTEAFF. The variable domain in full, with the rest retrieved from reference TRBV19 and TRBJ1-1, is DGGITQSPKYLFRKEGQNVTLSCEQNLNHDAMYWYRQDPGQGLRLIYYSQIVNDFQKGDIAEGYSVSREKKESFPLTVTSAQKNPTAFYLCASSPSNSLMNTEAFFGQGTRLTVV.

V is TRBV19 and J is TRBJ1-2; no clear D. This CDR3 has 15 amino acids. CDR1 LNHDA and CDR2 SQIVND come from the germline V gene (reference sequence). V was shortened by 7 bases and J by 2 bases, with 17 bases between the two germline ends. DNA for the CDR3: TGTGCCAGTAAGGTCTCGCCTACATTCAACTATGGCTACACCTTC. It encodes CASKVSPTFNYGYTF.

The chain uses TRBV25-1 and TRBJ1-1, with D possibly being TRBD1 (6 bases). Trimming left V 4 bases short and J 7 bases short, with 7 bases between. The CDR3 loop spans 11 amino acids. Germline-derived CDR1 and CDR2 are MGHDK and SYGVNS. The CDR3 DNA is TGTGCCAGCAGTGGGGACATTGAAGCTTTCTTT. Its protein is CASSGDIEAFF.

This sequence joins TRBV29-1 and TRBJ2-2, with D hard to call. Germline V gene sequence: CDR1 SQVTM, CDR2 ANQGSEA. The ends were cut back, 1 base at V and 5 bases at J, with 5 bases in the middle. The CDR3 is 12 residues long. CDR3: CSVEGGTGELFF. Here the CDR3 DNA reads TGCAGCGTTGAAGGGGGAACCGGGGAGCTGTTTTTT.

The chain carries TRBV7-8 and TRBJ1-1, with TRBD1 as a possible D gene (6 bases). The V gene lost 2 bases and the J gene lost 7 bases, with 11 bases spanning the gap. Germline lookup yields CDR1 SGHVS and CDR2 FQNEAQ. This CDR3 comprises 13 residues. For the CDR3, the DNA is TGTGCCAGCAGCTTACAGGAGGGGGGTGAAGCTTTCTTT. This codes for CASSLQEGGEAFF.

The rearrangement uses TRBV6-4 and TRBJ2-3; TRBD1 is a possible D gene (6 bases). Per germline, CDR1 MRHNA and CDR2 SNTAGT. Trimming shortened V by 6 bases and J by 6 bases, and 22 bases separated the two germline ends. This CDR3 has 16 amino acids. The CDR3 spells CASSRYSQGEVDTQYF. The CDR3 coding sequence is TGTGCCAGCAGCCGTTACTCACAGGGAGAGGTGGATACGCAGTATTTT.

The V call is TRBV18, the J call TRBJ2-7; 8 bases match TRBD1. Germline CDR1 is KGHSH and CDR2 is LQKENI. This CDR3 is built from 14 residues. V lost 8 bases to trimming and J lost 0 bases; unmatched junction nucleotides: 6. The CDR3 DNA reads as TGTGCCAGCAAGCCCCAGGGGGCCTCCTACGAGCAGTACTTC. Its translation: CASKPQGASYEQYF. Full variable domain (rest looked up from reference TRBV18 and TRBJ2-7): NAGVMQNPRHLVRRRGQEARLRCSPMKGHSHVYWYRQLPEEGLKFMVYLQKENIIDESGMPKERFSAEFPKEGPSILRIQQVVRGDSAAYFCASKPQGASYEQYFGPGTRLTVT.

The chain links TRBV11-2 to TRBJ2-5, with TRBD2 matching 11 bases. The CDR3 is 17 residues long. Unmatched junction bases numbered 11, after V lost 5 bases and J lost 3 bases. Looked up from germline, CDR1 is SGHAT and CDR2 is FQNNGV. The CDR3 is CASSRHSLAGGEETQYF. CDR3 bases: TGTGCCAGCAGCCGCCATTCCCTAGCGGGGGGAGAAGAGACCCAGTACTTC. Supplemented by reference TRBV11-2 and TRBJ2-5, the full variable domain reads EAGVAQSPRYKIIEKRQSVAFWCNPISGHATLYWYQQILGQGPKLLIQFQNNGVVDDSQLPKDRFSAERLKGVDSTLKIQPAKLEDSAVYLCASSRHSLAGGEETQYFGPGTRLLVL.

The gene calls are TRBV5-1 and TRBJ1-1; D not resolved. This CDR3 has 13 residues. The V end was cut by 1 base, the J end by 0 bases, with 4 bases between. The germline V gene encodes CDR1 SGHRS and CDR2 YFSETQ. The CDR3 loop is CASSLMVNTEAFF. The CDR3 DNA sequence: TGCGCCAGCAGCTTGATGGTGAACACTGAAGCTTTCTTT.

V is TRBV6-5 and J is TRBJ2-3; D ambiguous. The germline V gene has CDR1 MNHEY and CDR2 SVGAGI. The CDR3 totals 14 residues. V shed 1 base and J shed 0 bases, with 5 bases lying between them. CDR3 DNA sequence: TGTGCCAGCAGTTACTTGACCAGCACAGATACGCAGTATTTT. It yields the protein CASSYLTSTDTQYF.

V and J are TRBV7-6 and TRBJ2-7; TRBD1 aligns across 9 bases. The length of the CDR3 is 16 residues. The germline gives CDR1 SGHVS, CDR2 FNYEAQ. J was trimmed by 2 bases and V by 1 base; bases with no gene match: 6. CDR3 region: CASSLVGDRDTYEQYF. The DNA for the CDR3 is TGTGCCAGCAGCTTAGTGGGGGACAGGGACACCTACGAGCAGTACTTC.

CDR3 residues: CASTLAGGNEQFF. The DNA for the CDR3 is TGCGCCAGCACGCTAGCGGGAGGCAATGAGCAGTTCTTC. The chain recombines TRBV5-1 with TRBJ2-1; 11 nucleotides match TRBD2. This CDR3 is 13 amino acids long. Germline CDR1 and CDR2: SGHRS and YFSETQ. Trimming at V came to 6 bases and at J to 6 bases, leaving 2 bases not matched to a gene.

The gene calls are TRBV19 and TRBJ1-2; 7 nucleotides match TRBD1. V trimming: 7 bases; J trimming: 3 bases; junction bases outside the gene matches: 5. Germline V gene lookup returns CDR1 LNHDA and CDR2 SQIVND (reference sequence). The CDR3 loop spans 13 amino acids. CDR3 nucleotide sequence: TGTGCCAGTAATACAGGGGCCTACTATGGCTACACCTTC. This gives the protein CASNTGAYYGYTF.

In this sample, this clone turned up once. This sequence joins TRBV6-1 and TRBJ2-7; no clear D gene. The V and J ends lost 6 bases and 2 bases respectively, with 11 bases between them. The CDR3 is made up of 13 amino acids. Germline lookup yields CDR1 MNHNS and CDR2 SASEGT. The CDR3 here is CASSVRAPYEQYF. In DNA form, the CDR3 reads TGTGCCAGCAGCGTCCGGGCACCCTACGAGCAGTACTTC.